This TCR beta chain was sequenced during a study of long-term antiretroviral therapy in people with HIV. The run of the v3.0 immunoSEQ assay was at survey level. Some clones are missing from TCRdb's copy, which holds only in-frame ones; the method was immunoSEQ multiplex PCR. The data contain 7,000 to 9,500 clones, over 75% of them singletons. The CDR3 runs 17 residues. Germline CDR1 and CDR2: SEHNR and FQNEAQ (reference sequence). With 0 bases removed from V and 1 base from J, the gap between germline ends came to 13 bases. This sample comprised unsorted PBMCs, obtained 0.1 years after starting antiretroviral therapy. The origin of this receptor is a man between 40 and 49 years old with HIV. The chain combines TRBV7-9 with TRBJ1-5; tentative D call: TRBD1 (5 bases). The DNA of the CDR3 is TGTGCCAGCAGCTTAGCGGTCAGTGGGGGAAGCAATCAGCCCCAGCATTTT. Translated, it gives CASSLAVSGGSNQPQHF.